This TCR beta chain was observed in a study of Ad26.COV2.S vaccination and SARS-CoV-2 variants (dated by TCRdb to the early 2020s). The study in broad terms: Vaccine-arm donors came from COV1001, a multicentre, randomized, double-blind, placebo-controlled phase I-IIa trial of Ad26.COV2.S in healthy adults. Dosing of Ad26.COV2.S was intramuscular, at either 5x10^10 or 1x10^11 viral particles, delivered as one shot or as two shots spaced 56 days apart. Participants in the trial were split at random into five groups of five each, receiving low-dose or high-dose Ad26.COV2.S once or twice, or else placebo on both occasions. The TCR-sequenced set comprised around 30 samples: some 20 Ad26.COV2.S vaccine recipients, 5 placebo recipients and 8 SARS-CoV-2 convalescent individuals. Blinding of investigators to trial group allocation was maintained during experiments and outcome assessment. TCRbeta repertoire sequencing was used to assess the specificity and breadth of SARS-CoV-2-reactive T cell receptors after Ad26.COV2.S vaccination. Overall study results and their limits: It was noted by the authors that total T cell responses may have been underestimated by the TCR breadth and depth analyses. Non-spike TCR breadth was comparable between vaccine and placebo recipients, consistent with the vaccine containing only spike. Comparing responses between vaccine doses or regimens was not something the study was powered to do. After vaccination, substantial breadth of spike-specific CD8+ and CD4+ T cell responses was reported. Higher spike-specific TCR breadth was observed in Ad26.COV2.S recipients than in placebo recipients (P = 0.0014).

Reading the label with the study, this specimen's treatment or condition is: around 19 received Ad26.COV2.S at low or high dose, single or two shots; 5 received placebo; per-sample allocation not given. For vaccine and placebo recipients, the sequenced repertoires came from samples collected on day 63 after the first injection. In Cohort 1b, 25 or so adults aged 18-55 years were enrolled at a single site in Boston, USA, between 29 July and 7 August 2020. Ad26.COV2.S consisted of a replication-incompetent adenovirus type 26 vector by which a prefusion-stabilized SARS-CoV-2 spike protein from the original Wuhan strain was expressed. As concerns this clone: This clone's antigen is unknown. Per-base quality was not reported, and no clone a single base away is much larger than it. This CDR3 is also generated by other DNA sequences in the sample.

V is reduced by 0 bases and J by 4 bases, leaving a spacing of 6 bases between them. The CDR3 goes from the cysteine to the phenylalanine over 13 residues. The retained sequence is limited to the CDR3, 39 bases, with the frame set at the first base. The germline V gene sets CDR1 to MNHEY and CDR2 to SVGAGI. The immunoSEQ Assay was the method used to sequence TCRbeta CDR3 regions. After extraction, genomic DNA underwent amplification by bias-controlled multiplex PCR, followed by high-throughput sequencing. On the authors' methods: To quantify the absolute abundance of every unique TCRbeta CDR3 region, sequences were collapsed and filtered. T cell fraction was estimated by normalizing TCRbeta template counts to usable DNA, which was measured by amplifying reference genes present in all nucleated cells. Repertoire TCRs were annotated as SARS-CoV-2-specific by exact matching of V gene, CDR3 amino acid sequence and J gene to a known reactive TCR set. The reference SARS-CoV-2 TCR set came from MIRA and was filtered for enrichment in COVID-19-positive ImmuneCODE repertoires, removing public or cross-reactive TCRs. Using the MIRA antigens, annotated TCRs were further analysed by specific ORF or by position within an ORF. Depth was the summed frequency of annotated unique rearrangements, while breadth was defined as annotated unique rearrangements over total unique productive rearrangements. Two-sided Wilcoxon rank-sum tests were used to compare TCR breadth between groups. TCRdb limited this immuneACCESS table to in-frame rearrangements with V and J called. A share of clones is missing; checked studies link under half to unresolved V genes, and the rest is unexplained. V and J calls and clone size come straight from that table; D and trimming were deduced from the DNA. The sample contains 250,000 to 300,000 clones, about 90% of them found a single time. Together, the top ten hold under 4% of the sample.

The sequencing used peripheral blood, collected in a trial of Ad26.COV2.S vaccine versus placebo. The rearranged chain carries TRBV6-5 and TRBJ1-2, and possibly TRBD1, on 6 matching bases. The clonotype comes from a person aged 18-60 years who received the Ad26.COV2.S COVID-19 vaccine or a placebo. The nucleotide sequence is given as TGTGCCAGCAGTTACTCACAGGGCTATGGCTACACCTTC. Its protein is CASSYSQGYGYTF.